The rows below give T cell receptor beta chains drawn from one sample of a study of T cells in Graves' hyperthyroidism and ophthalmopathy. TCRdb re-called the multiplex PCR reads through MiXCR, storing one row per CDR3 protein. The profile shows about 320,000 distinct CDR3 sequences, approximately 16% of them singletons. Material: blood. Receptors originate from a young man with Graves' hyperthyroidism. Both conserved end residues are part of each CDR3. A D gene is named only where the DNA matches it firmly. Size tells how often a clone was seen (once, few, many) or the class of an expanded clone, and some rows leave it out.

NA	TRBV20-1	few	TRBJ2-3	CSARDPQRPGGLVDTQYF	TGCAGTGCTAGAGACCCCCAACGGCCAGGGGGGTTGGTAGATACGCAGTATTTT
TRBD2	TRBV13	many	TRBJ2-3	CASSLPTSGTQYF	TGTGCCAGCAGCCTTCCGACTAGCGGTACGCAGTATTTT
TRBD2	TRBV24-1	NA	TRBJ2-1	CATGLARSHNEQFF	TGTGCCACCGGACTAGCGAGGTCCCACAATGAGCAGTTCTTC
TRBD1	TRBV27	many	TRBJ1-1	CASSPGQGNNGNTEAFF	TGTGCCAGCAGTCCTGGACAGGGAAATAACGGGAACACTGAAGCTTTCTTT
TRBD1	TRBV12-3/TRBV12-4	many	TRBJ1-5	CASSLTGEQPQHF	TGTGCCAGCAGTCTAACAGGGGAGCAGCCCCAGCATTTT
TRBD2	TRBV7-3	NA	TRBJ2-1	CASSLFPSGSSNEQFF	TGTGCCAGCAGCTTATTCCCTAGCGGGAGCAGCAATGAGCAGTTCTTC
TRBD2	TRBV6-1	few	TRBJ2-2	CASSGTSGTITGELFF	TGTGCCAGCAGTGGGACTAGCGGGACGATCACCGGGGAGCTGTTTTTT
NA	TRBV20-1	NA	TRBJ1-2	CSARGGGDRYGYTF	TGCAGTGCTAGGGGGGGGGGAGATAGATATGGCTACACCTTC
NA	TRBV7-2	many	TRBJ2-2	CASSLERPANTGELFF	TGTGCCAGCAGCTTAGAGCGCCCAGCGAACACCGGGGAGCTGTTTTTT
TRBD1	TRBV10-3	few	TRBJ1-3	CAISPGTEIGNTIYF	TGTGCCATCAGTCCTGGGACAGAGATTGGAAACACCATATATTTT
NA	TRBV20-1	many	TRBJ1-1	CSAELTSGEAFF	TGCAGTGCCGAACTTACCTCAGGAGAAGCTTTCTTT
TRBD1	TRBV30	many	TRBJ2-3	CAWSPGGDTQYF	TGTGCCTGGAGCCCAGGGGGAGATACGCAGTATTTT
NA	TRBV15	NA	TRBJ1-2	CATSRDGQINYGYTF	TGTGCCACCAGCAGAGACGGCCAAATTAACTATGGCTACACCTTC
TRBD2	TRBV27	NA	TRBJ2-3	CASSPGGRTTDTQYF	TGTGCCAGCAGTCCGGGGGGGAGGACCACAGATACGCAGTATTTT
TRBD1	TRBV6-1	NA	TRBJ2-1	CASSPRRTGYNEQFF	TGTGCCAGCAGTCCTCGGAGGACAGGCTACAATGAGCAGTTCTTC
NA	TRBV2	many	TRBJ1-6	CASSEMSPLHF	TGTGCCAGCAGTGAAATGTCACCCCTCCACTTT
NA	TRBV30	NA	TRBJ1-2	CAWGQEFNYGYTF	TGTGCCTGGGGGCAGGAATTTAACTATGGCTACACCTTC
NA	TRBV5-1	few	TRBJ2-7	CASSTGPPSYEQYF	TGCGCCAGCAGCACTGGCCCCCCCTCCTACGAGCAGTACTTC
NA	TRBV19	NA	TRBJ1-5	CASSIVSGSNQPQHF	TGTGCCAGTAGTATAGTTTCAGGAAGCAATCAGCCCCAGCATTTT
NA	TRBV20-1	many	TRBJ1-2	CSAIAGVVYGYTF	TGCAGTGCTATTGCAGGGGTGGTCTATGGCTACACCTTC
NA	TRBV20-1	few	TRBJ2-6	CSATSGRTSSGANVLTF	TGCAGTGCAACATCGGGACGGACGAGCTCTGGGGCCAACGTCCTGACTTTC
NA	TRBV2	many	TRBJ2-3	CASTQGRSTDTQYF	TGTGCCAGCACCCAAGGGAGAAGCACAGATACGCAGTATTTT
NA	TRBV27	many	TRBJ2-1	CASSFLHNDLYNEQFF	TGTGCCAGCAGTTTCCTGCACAACGACCTTTACAATGAGCAGTTCTTC
TRBD1	TRBV4-1	few	TRBJ2-3	CASSQLTGSMDTQYF	TGCGCCAGCAGCCAACTGACAGGGTCCATGGATACGCAGTATTTT
NA	TRBV10-3	few	TRBJ2-7	CAANGGGTVEQYF	TGTGCCGCCAACGGAGGGGGCACGGTCGAGCAGTACTTC
TRBD2	TRBV7-9	few	TRBJ2-1	CASSLVLAGGNEQFF	TGTGCCAGCAGCTTAGTACTAGCGGGAGGCAATGAGCAGTTCTTC
NA	TRBV28	NA	TRBJ1-4	CASSLFDHREKLFF	TGTGCCAGCAGTTTATTCGACCATAGGGAAAAACTGTTTTTT
NA	TRBV2	many	TRBJ1-2	CASSVGTPDYGYTF	TGTGCCAGCAGCGTCGGGACTCCGGACTATGGCTACACCTTC
NA	TRBV3-1	NA	TRBJ2-2	CASSRTWTLRDTGELFF	TGTGCCAGCAGCAGAACTTGGACGCTTCGGGACACCGGGGAGCTGTTTTTT
NA	TRBV6-4	NA	TRBJ2-3	CASSDGTSTDTQYF	TGTGCCAGCAGTGACGGGACTAGCACAGATACGCAGTATTTT
TRBD1	TRBV28	many	TRBJ2-5	CAIRGQGLRETQYF	TGTGCCATCCGGGGACAGGGGTTAAGGGAGACCCAGTACTTC
NA	TRBV20-1	many	TRBJ2-7	CSALGAYEQYF	TGCAGTGCTTTGGGGGCCTACGAGCAGTACTTC
NA	TRBV28	many	TRBJ1-4	CASSLGGANEKLFF	TGTGCCAGCAGCTTAGGAGGAGCTAATGAAAAACTGTTTTTT
NA	TRBV18	many	TRBJ2-7	CASSSRSYEQYF	TGTGCCAGCTCATCCAGGTCCTACGAGCAGTACTTC
NA	TRBV7-9	many	TRBJ2-5	CASSLGRSPREETQYF	TGTGCCAGCAGCTTAGGGAGAAGTCCGAGGGAAGAGACCCAGTACTTC
NA	TRBV9	NA	TRBJ2-7	CASSVEGYGEQYF	TGTGCCAGCAGCGTAGAGGGATACGGCGAGCAGTACTTC
NA	TRBV9	NA	TRBJ2-1	CASSGPPGYNEQFF	TGTGCCAGCAGCGGCCCGCCCGGTTACAATGAGCAGTTCTTC
NA	TRBV15	NA	TRBJ2-6	CATSRGNSGASVLTF	TGTGCCACCAGCAGAGGGAACTCTGGGGCCAGCGTCCTGACTTTC
NA	TRBV19	NA	TRBJ2-3	CASSPLGSSSTDTQYF	TGTGCCAGTAGTCCCTTGGGGAGTTCTAGCACAGATACGCAGTATTTT
TRBD1	TRBV28	many	TRBJ2-4	CASSSLGQGLAKNIQYF	TGTGCCAGCAGCTCTTTGGGACAGGGCCTAGCCAAAAACATTCAGTACTTC
NA	TRBV20-1	NA	TRBJ2-5	CSAAQGHRQETPYF	TGCAGTGCCGCCCAGGGCCATCGCCAAGAGACCCCGTACTTC
NA	TRBV6-1	many	TRBJ1-2	CASRSIQGAGGYTF	TGTGCCAGCAGGTCCATCCAGGGTGCAGGGGGCTACACCTTC
TRBD2	TRBV10-3	many	TRBJ2-7	CAISDSGGSREQYF	TGTGCCATCAGTGATAGCGGGGGGTCCCGCGAGCAGTACTTC
TRBD2	TRBV7-6	many	TRBJ2-3	CASSPPSGRAPDTQYF	TGTGCCAGCAGCCCCCCTAGCGGGAGGGCCCCTGATACGCAGTATTTT
TRBD2	TRBV6-1	many	TRBJ2-2	CASSGPREINGELFF	TGTGCCAGCAGCGGCCCGCGGGAGATTAACGGGGAGCTGTTTTTT
NA	TRBV5-1	many	TRBJ2-3	CASSPASGTDTQYF	TGCGCCAGCAGCCCCGCTTCGGGCACAGATACGCAGTATTTT
TRBD2	TRBV7-9	NA	TRBJ2-3	CASSRDYHTDTQYF	TGTGCCAGCAGCCGGGACTACCACACAGATACGCAGTATTTT
TRBD1	TRBV6-1	many	TRBJ2-5	CASSELGRGRETQYF	TGTGCCAGCAGTGAATTGGGCAGGGGGCGTGAGACCCAGTACTTC
NA	TRBV7-3	few	TRBJ1-2	CASSPSPGSYGYTF	TGTGCCAGCAGCCCATCACCAGGGAGCTATGGCTACACCTTC
TRBD2	TRBV7-6	many	TRBJ2-2	CASSAAGGALTGELFF	TGTGCCAGCAGCGCAGCGGGAGGGGCGCTCACCGGGGAGCTGTTTTTT
TRBD2	TRBV5-1	once	TRBJ2-1	CASSLVAGGYNEQFF	TGCGCCAGCAGCTTGGTAGCGGGAGGGTACAATGAGCAGTTCTTC
NA	TRBV28	many	TRBJ2-1	CASRRGNEQFF	TGTGCCAGCAGGAGAGGGAATGAGCAGTTCTTC
NA	TRBV5-6	NA	TRBJ1-5	CASSLGPLMVEPQHF	TGTGCCAGCAGCCTGGGACCTCTAATGGTAGAGCCCCAGCATTTT
NA	TRBV5-1	few	TRBJ2-3	CASSLDAADTQYF	TGCGCCAGCAGCTTGGATGCGGCAGATACGCAGTATTTT
NA	TRBV30	few	TRBJ2-6	CAWSVGASGANVLTF	TGTGCCTGGAGTGTGGGGGCCTCTGGGGCCAACGTCCTGACTTTC
NA	TRBV12-5	many	TRBJ2-1	CASGLGLLRDEQFF	TGTGCTAGTGGTTTGGGTCTCCTCAGGGATGAGCAGTTCTTC